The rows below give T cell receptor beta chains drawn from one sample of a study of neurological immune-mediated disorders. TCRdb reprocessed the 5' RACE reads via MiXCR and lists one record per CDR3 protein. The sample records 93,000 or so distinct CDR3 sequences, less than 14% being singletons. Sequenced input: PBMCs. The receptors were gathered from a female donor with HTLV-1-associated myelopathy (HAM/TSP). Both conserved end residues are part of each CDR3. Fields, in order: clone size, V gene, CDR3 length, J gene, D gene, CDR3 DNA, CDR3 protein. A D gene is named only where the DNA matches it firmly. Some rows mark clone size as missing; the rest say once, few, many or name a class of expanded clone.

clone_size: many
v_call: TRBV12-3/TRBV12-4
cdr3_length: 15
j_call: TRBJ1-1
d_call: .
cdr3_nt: TGTGCCAGCAGTAGGAGCTCCATGATGGACACTGAAGCTTTCTTT
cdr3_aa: CASSRSSMMDTEAFF

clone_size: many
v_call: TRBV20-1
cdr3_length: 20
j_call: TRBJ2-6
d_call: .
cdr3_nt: TGCAGTGCTAGAGGGGCGGGACACAAACTACTAAGCTCTGGGGCCAACGTCCTGACTTTC
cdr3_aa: CSARGAGHKLLSSGANVLTF

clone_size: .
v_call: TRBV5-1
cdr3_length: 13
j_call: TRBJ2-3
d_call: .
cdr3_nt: TGCGCCAGCAGCCCAACAGGGTCGGATACGCAGTATTTT
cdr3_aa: CASSPTGSDTQYF

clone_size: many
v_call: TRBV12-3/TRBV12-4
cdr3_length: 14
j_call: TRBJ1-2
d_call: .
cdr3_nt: TGTGCCAGCAGCCTAGGGCCGGGGCCCTATGGCTACACCTTC
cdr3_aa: CASSLGPGPYGYTF

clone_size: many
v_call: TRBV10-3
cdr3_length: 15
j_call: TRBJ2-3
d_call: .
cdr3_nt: TGTGCCATCAGTGAATTTGGCCGAAGCACAGATACGCAGTATTTT
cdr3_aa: CAISEFGRSTDTQYF

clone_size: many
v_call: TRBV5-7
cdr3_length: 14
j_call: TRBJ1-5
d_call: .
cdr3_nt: TGTGCCAGCAGCTTGGCTGTGCAAGGACAGCCCCAGCATTTT
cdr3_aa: CASSLAVQGQPQHF

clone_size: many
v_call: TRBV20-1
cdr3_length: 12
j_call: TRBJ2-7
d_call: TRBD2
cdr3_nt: TGCAGTGCTATGCGGGGGTCCTACGAGCAGTACTTC
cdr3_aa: CSAMRGSYEQYF

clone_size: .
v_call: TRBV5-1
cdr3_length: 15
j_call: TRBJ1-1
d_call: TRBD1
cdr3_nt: TGCGCCAGCAGCTTGGCCGAGACAGGGAGTACTGAAGCTTTCTTT
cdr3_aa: CASSLAETGSTEAFF

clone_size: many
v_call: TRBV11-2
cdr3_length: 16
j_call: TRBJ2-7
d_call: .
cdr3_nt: TGTGCCAGCAGCCCCATTACAGGGTCCTCACTATACGAGCAGTACTTC
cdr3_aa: CASSPITGSSLYEQYF

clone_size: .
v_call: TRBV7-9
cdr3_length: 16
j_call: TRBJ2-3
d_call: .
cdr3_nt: TGTGCCAGCAGATTAGCGGAGACAGGGAGCACAGATACGCAGTATTTT
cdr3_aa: CASRLAETGSTDTQYF

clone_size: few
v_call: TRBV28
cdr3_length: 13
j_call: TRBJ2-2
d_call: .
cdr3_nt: TGTGCCAGCAGATCTTGGGGGGGCTGGGAGCTGTTTTTT
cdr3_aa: CASRSWGGWELFF

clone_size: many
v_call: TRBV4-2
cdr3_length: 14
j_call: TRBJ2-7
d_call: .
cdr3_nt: TGTGCCAGCAGCCAAGATCGCGGGGCGAGGGAGCAGTACTTC
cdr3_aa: CASSQDRGAREQYF

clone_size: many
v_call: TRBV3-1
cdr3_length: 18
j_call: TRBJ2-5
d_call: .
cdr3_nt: TGTGCCAGCAGCCAAGAACGGGACACCGTTTGGTACCAAGAGACCCAGTACTTC
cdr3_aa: CASSQERDTVWYQETQYF

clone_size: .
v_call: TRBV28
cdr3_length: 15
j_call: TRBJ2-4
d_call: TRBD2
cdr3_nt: TGTGCCAGCGCCGGGCTAGCGGGGTGGCGAGGCATTCAGTACTTC
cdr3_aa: CASAGLAGWRGIQYF

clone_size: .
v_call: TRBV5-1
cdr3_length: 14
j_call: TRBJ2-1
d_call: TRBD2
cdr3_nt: TGCGCCAGCAGCTTAAGCGGGGGGCAGAATGATCAGTTCTTC
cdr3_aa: CASSLSGGQNDQFF

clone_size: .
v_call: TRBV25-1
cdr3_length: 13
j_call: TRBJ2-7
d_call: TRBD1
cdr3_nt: TGTGCCAGCAGTGTCCAGGGGGCTTGGGAGCAGTACTTC
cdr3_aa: CASSVQGAWEQYF

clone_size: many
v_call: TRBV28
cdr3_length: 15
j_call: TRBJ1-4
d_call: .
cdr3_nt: TGTGCCAGCAGTCCACCGATCTTGACGGGGGAAAAACTGTTTTTT
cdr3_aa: CASSPPILTGEKLFF

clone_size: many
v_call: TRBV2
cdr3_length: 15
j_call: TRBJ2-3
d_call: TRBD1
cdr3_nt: TGTGCCAGCAGCCCGGGACAGGGGTTCACAGATACGCAGTATTTT
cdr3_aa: CASSPGQGFTDTQYF

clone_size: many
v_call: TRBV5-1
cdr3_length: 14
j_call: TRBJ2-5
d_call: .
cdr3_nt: TGCGCCAGCAGCGCCAGGGGGACTCAAGAGACCCAGTACTTC
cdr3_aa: CASSARGTQETQYF

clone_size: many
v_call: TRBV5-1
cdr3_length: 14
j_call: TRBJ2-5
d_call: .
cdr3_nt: TGCGCCAGCAGCGCCCGACAAGATCAAGAGACCCAGTACTTC
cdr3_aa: CASSARQDQETQYF

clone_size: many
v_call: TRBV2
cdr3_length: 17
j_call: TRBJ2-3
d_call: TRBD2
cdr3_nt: TGTGCCAGCAGTGGAGGAGGTGGCGGGGGGGCGGCGGATACGCAGTATTTT
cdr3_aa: CASSGGGGGGAADTQYF

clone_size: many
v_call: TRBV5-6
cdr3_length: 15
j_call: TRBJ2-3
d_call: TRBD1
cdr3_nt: TGTGCCAGCAGCCCGTTAGGACAGGGGGGAGATACGCAGTATTTT
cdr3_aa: CASSPLGQGGDTQYF

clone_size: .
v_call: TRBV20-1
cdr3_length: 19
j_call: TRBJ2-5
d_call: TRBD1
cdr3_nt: TGCAGTGCTAGAGAGGGGTTCTCCCGGACAGGGGCCCCGGGAGAGACCCAGTACTTC
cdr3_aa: CSAREGFSRTGAPGETQYF

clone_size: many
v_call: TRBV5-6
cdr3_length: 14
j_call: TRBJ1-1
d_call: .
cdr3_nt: TGTGCCAGCAGCTTCGGACCGACCGATCCGGAAGCTTTCTTT
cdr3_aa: CASSFGPTDPEAFF

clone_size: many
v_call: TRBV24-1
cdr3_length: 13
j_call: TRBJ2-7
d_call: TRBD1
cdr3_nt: TGTGCCACCAGTGGACAGGGGGCTAGCGAGCAGTACTTC
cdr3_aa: CATSGQGASEQYF